Included here is one T cell receptor (beta chain) sequence, with context. Its target antigen remains unknown. Within one base of it there is no much larger clone, and no base qualities were kept. The CDR3 regions of human TCRbeta chains were analyzed by immunosequencing. In the paper's pipeline: TCRs in the repertoires were matched against a reference library of SARS-CoV-2-specific TCRs that had been generated with the MIRA antigen-specificity platform. Breadth was defined as the fraction of unique TCRs that were SARS-CoV-2-associated. Depth was defined as the fraction of total T cells that were SARS-CoV-2-associated. Using the MIRA data, each spike-specific TCR was assigned both to the spike region to which the TCR was reactive and to a CD4 or CD8 class. Log10-transformed breadth and depth values were compared by one-way ANOVA with Sidak's multiple comparisons tests. TCRdb limited this immuneACCESS table to in-frame rearrangements with V and J called. A share of clones is missing; checked studies link under half to unresolved V genes, and the rest is unexplained. From that table come the V and J calls and clone size; the DNA was used to work out D and trimming. Within this sample are about 160,000 clones, with 90% to 95% of them counted one time only. The leading ten clones occupy around 4.4% of the sample.

V gives up 4 bases and J gives up 2 bases, and the segment between their germline ends measures 8 bases. Including the terminal cysteine and phenylalanine, the CDR3 comprises 13 residues. Kept here is only the CDR3 DNA, which spans 39 bases and is read in frame from base 1. CDR1 and CDR2 were assigned from the germline V gene as SNHLY and FYNNEI. The sample is drawn from a study of T cell responses to AZD1222 COVID-19 vaccine (dated by TCRdb to about 2021). About the investigation overall: A total of around 240 trial participants underwent TCR sequencing, of whom some 210 received two doses of AZD1222 and around 25 received two doses of the MenACWY control vaccine. Enrollment into the trials was organized by age into subgroups of 18-55, 56-69 and 70-plus years, and those subgroups contained approximately 160, 26 and 62 TCR-sequenced participants, respectively. Findings and caveats that apply to the study as a whole: Conclusions about previously exposed vaccinees are limited because only 6 or 7 AZD1222 recipients were SARS-CoV-2 seropositive at baseline. Participants were mostly white British, with more females than males. The authors suggested clonal diversity may have been underestimated. Reportedly, almost half of the unique spike-specific TCRs recognized epitopes lying outside the regions that are mutated in the B.1.351 and B.1.1.7 variants. The 56-69-year group was small, and its depth increase did not reach significance, likely because of low power. CD4 TCRs associated with the vaccine covered the entire spike protein, and the dominant responses were in regions 160-218 and 743-854. Because no day 14 peak-response samples were available, repertoires were characterized only after the peak T cell response. After two AZD1222 doses, both the breadth and the depth of spike-specific TCRs were significantly higher than at day 0 and than in MenACWY recipients.

Read against the paper, the sample's time point label means: baseline before first vaccination. In the paper's terms, the treatment or condition label means: meningococcal conjugate vaccine given as trial control. Vaccinee samples came from UK trials COV001 and COV002, including a single-blind randomized controlled phase 2/3 trial of AZD1222 (ChAdOx1 nCoV-19) in healthy adults. For TCRbeta chain sequencing, PBMC samples from trial participants were taken at day 0 and at day 28 after the second dose. Here the sequenced sample was peripheral blood, taken on day 0 of MenACWY control vaccination. This chain joins TRBV2 to TRBJ2-5; a tentative D match to TRBD2 spans 5 bases. This sequence originates from an adult in good health. The nucleotide sequence reads TGTGCCAGCAGTGTTGGGGAGCAAGAGACCCAGTACTTC. Its protein reads: CASSVGEQETQYF. With all but the CDR3 taken from the reference TRBV2 and TRBJ2-5 genes, the full variable domain is: EPEVTQTPSHQVTQMGQEVILRCVPISNHLYFYWYRQILGQKVEFLVSFYNNEISEKSEIFDDQFSVERPDGSNFTLKIRSTKLEDSAMYFCASSVGEQETQYFGPGTRLLVL.